Listed below are T cell receptor beta chains from one sample, sequenced in a study of vaccination effects on CD4 cells after COVID-19. No antigen is known for these receptors. Produced via immunoSEQ multiplex PCR; TCRdb's table is partial and in-frame only. The table records about 73,000 clones, 60% to 75% of them present only once. Sequencing was performed on CD4+ T cells from PBMCs cultured with HCoV-NL63 spike peptides, taken before COVID-19 vaccination. The receptors stem from a human donor who received a COVID-19 vaccine. CDR3s include the opening cysteine and the closing phenylalanine or tryptophan. A D gene is named only where the DNA matches it firmly. The size field is filled for only some rows; it gives once, few, many or a size class.

v_call: TRBV7-2; j_call: TRBJ1-2; d_call: NA; clone_size: NA; cdr3_aa: CASSLVTEPSNYGYTF; cdr3_nt: TGTGCCAGCAGCTTAGTGACAGAGCCTAGTAACTATGGCTACACCTTC
v_call: TRBV18; j_call: TRBJ1-4; d_call: NA; clone_size: NA; cdr3_aa: CASSPGTQMAELFF; cdr3_nt: TGTGCCAGCTCACCTGGTACCCAGATGGCGGAACTGTTTTTT
v_call: TRBV6-2/TRBV6-3; j_call: TRBJ1-5; d_call: TRBD1; clone_size: NA; cdr3_aa: CASSYLSGTGEVRNQPQHF; cdr3_nt: TGTGCCAGCAGTTACCTATCCGGGACAGGGGAGGTTCGCAATCAGCCCCAGCATTTT
v_call: TRBV5-4; j_call: TRBJ2-5; d_call: NA; clone_size: few; cdr3_aa: CASSRDVGEETQYF; cdr3_nt: TGTGCCAGCAGTCGAGATGTGGGGGAGGAGACCCAGTACTTC
v_call: TRBV5-1; j_call: TRBJ2-5; d_call: TRBD1; clone_size: NA; cdr3_aa: CASGTGETQYF; cdr3_nt: TGCGCCAGCGGGACAGGAGAGACCCAGTACTTC
v_call: TRBV24-1; j_call: TRBJ2-5; d_call: TRBD1; clone_size: NA; cdr3_aa: CATSDSGQHPQETQYF; cdr3_nt: TGTGCCACCAGTGATTCGGGACAGCATCCTCAAGAGACCCAGTACTTC
v_call: TRBV6-5; j_call: TRBJ1-5; d_call: NA; clone_size: NA; cdr3_aa: CASSSSGTYNQPQHF; cdr3_nt: TGTGCCAGCAGTTCTTCCGGGACATATAATCAGCCCCAGCATTTT
v_call: TRBV6-6; j_call: TRBJ2-2; d_call: NA; clone_size: NA; cdr3_aa: CASIRSAAGSNTGELFF; cdr3_nt: TGTGCCAGCATTCGGTCTGCGGCAGGTTCGAACACCGGGGAGCTGTTTTTT
v_call: TRBV5-6; j_call: TRBJ1-2; d_call: TRBD1; clone_size: NA; cdr3_aa: CASSLGDREWYGYTF; cdr3_nt: TGTGCCAGCAGCTTGGGGGACAGGGAGTGGTATGGCTACACCTTC
v_call: TRBV6-1; j_call: TRBJ2-5; d_call: TRBD2; clone_size: NA; cdr3_aa: CASSGAGTETQYF; cdr3_nt: TGTGCCAGCAGTGGAGCGGGGACTGAGACCCAGTACTTC
v_call: TRBV28; j_call: TRBJ1-5; d_call: NA; clone_size: NA; cdr3_aa: CASSLFLAEYQPQHF; cdr3_nt: TGTGCCAGCAGTTTATTCTTGGCAGAATATCAGCCCCAGCATTTT
v_call: TRBV7-2; j_call: TRBJ2-6; d_call: NA; clone_size: NA; cdr3_aa: CASSFQGRSSGANVLTF; cdr3_nt: TGTGCCAGCAGCTTCCAGGGACGGAGCTCTGGGGCCAACGTCCTGACTTTC
v_call: TRBV18; j_call: TRBJ1-1; d_call: NA; clone_size: NA; cdr3_aa: CASSPGGITEAFF; cdr3_nt: TGTGCCAGCTCACCCGGGGGAATCACTGAAGCTTTCTTT
v_call: TRBV4-1; j_call: TRBJ2-2; d_call: NA; clone_size: few; cdr3_aa: CASSRPSAPRGFATGELFF; cdr3_nt: TGCGCCAGCAGCCGCCCATCTGCCCCCCGGGGGTTCGCCACCGGGGAGCTGTTTTTT
v_call: TRBV7-2; j_call: TRBJ2-3; d_call: NA; clone_size: NA; cdr3_aa: CASKNFATTDTQYF; cdr3_nt: TGTGCCAGCAAGAACTTTGCCACCACAGATACGCAGTATTTT
v_call: TRBV2; j_call: TRBJ1-1; d_call: NA; clone_size: once; cdr3_aa: CASSDKGSDTEAFF; cdr3_nt: TGTGCCAGCAGTGATAAGGGGTCGGACACTGAAGCTTTCTTT
v_call: TRBV2; j_call: TRBJ1-2; d_call: TRBD1; clone_size: once; cdr3_aa: CASRQTGNGYTF; cdr3_nt: TGTGCCAGCCGCCAGACAGGGAATGGCTACACCTTC
v_call: TRBV30; j_call: TRBJ1-2; d_call: NA; clone_size: few; cdr3_aa: CAWSRINYGYTF; cdr3_nt: TGTGCCTGGAGCAGGATCAACTATGGCTACACCTTC
v_call: TRBV14; j_call: TRBJ2-1; d_call: NA; clone_size: NA; cdr3_aa: CASSRSRNGEQFF; cdr3_nt: TGTGCCAGCAGCCGAAGCCGAAACGGGGAGCAGTTCTTC
v_call: TRBV7-2; j_call: TRBJ2-5; d_call: NA; clone_size: NA; cdr3_aa: CASSLLRRAETQYF; cdr3_nt: TGTGCCAGCAGCTTATTACGTCGGGCGGAGACCCAGTACTTC
v_call: TRBV4-3; j_call: TRBJ2-5; d_call: TRBD2; clone_size: NA; cdr3_aa: CASSQGRGLAQETQYF; cdr3_nt: TGCGCCAGCAGCCAAGGTAGAGGACTAGCTCAAGAGACCCAGTACTTC
v_call: TRBV7-9; j_call: TRBJ2-3; d_call: NA; clone_size: NA; cdr3_aa: CASGTNTQYF; cdr3_nt: TGTGCCAGCGGAACAAATACGCAGTATTTT
v_call: TRBV9; j_call: TRBJ2-5; d_call: NA; clone_size: NA; cdr3_aa: CASSMRGQETQYF; cdr3_nt: TGTGCCAGCAGCATGCGTGGGCAAGAGACCCAGTACTTC
v_call: TRBV4-1; j_call: TRBJ2-5; d_call: TRBD1; clone_size: NA; cdr3_aa: CASSQAGGETQYF; cdr3_nt: TGCGCCAGCAGCCAGGCAGGGGGTGAGACCCAGTACTTC
v_call: TRBV21-1; j_call: TRBJ2-1; d_call: NA; clone_size: NA; cdr3_aa: CASSLTGLSRNEQFF; cdr3_nt: TGTGCCAGCAGTCTCACTGGGCTATCGCGCAATGAGCAGTTCTTC
v_call: TRBV2; j_call: TRBJ1-5; d_call: NA; clone_size: NA; cdr3_aa: CASSADSNQPQHF; cdr3_nt: TGTGCCAGCAGTGCAGATAGCAATCAGCCCCAGCATTTT
v_call: TRBV6-5; j_call: TRBJ2-5; d_call: NA; clone_size: once; cdr3_aa: CASSSILVGETQYF; cdr3_nt: TGTGCCAGCAGTTCTATTCTAGTTGGGGAGACCCAGTACTTC
v_call: TRBV6-5; j_call: TRBJ1-1; d_call: TRBD1; clone_size: NA; cdr3_aa: CASNTGEGTEAFF; cdr3_nt: TGTGCCAGTAACACAGGGGAAGGAACTGAAGCTTTCTTT
v_call: TRBV30; j_call: TRBJ1-2; d_call: NA; clone_size: NA; cdr3_aa: CAWSVQANYGYTF; cdr3_nt: TGTGCCTGGAGTGTACAGGCCAACTATGGCTACACCTTC
v_call: TRBV6-6; j_call: TRBJ2-5; d_call: NA; clone_size: NA; cdr3_aa: CASSYSVGGGETQYF; cdr3_nt: TGTGCCAGCAGTTACTCGGTGGGGGGCGGAGAGACCCAGTACTTC
v_call: TRBV5-6; j_call: TRBJ1-6; d_call: NA; clone_size: NA; cdr3_aa: CASSFMDSYNSPLHF; cdr3_nt: TGTGCCAGCAGCTTTATGGACTCCTATAATTCACCCCTCCACTTT
v_call: TRBV6-1; j_call: TRBJ2-6; d_call: NA; clone_size: NA; cdr3_aa: CASSEGSISSTGANVLTF; cdr3_nt: TGTGCCAGCAGTGAAGGTTCAATAAGCTCGACTGGGGCCAACGTCCTGACTTTC
v_call: TRBV5-6; j_call: TRBJ2-5; d_call: NA; clone_size: NA; cdr3_aa: CASSLALAIETQYF; cdr3_nt: TGTGCCAGCAGCTTGGCCCTAGCGATAGAGACCCAGTACTTC
v_call: TRBV5-1; j_call: TRBJ1-5; d_call: NA; clone_size: NA; cdr3_aa: CASSLVGGDQPQHF; cdr3_nt: TGCGCCAGCAGCTTGGTAGGGGGAGATCAGCCCCAGCATTTT
v_call: TRBV19; j_call: TRBJ2-2; d_call: TRBD1; clone_size: few; cdr3_aa: CASSQDRVAGELFF; cdr3_nt: TGTGCCAGTAGTCAAGACAGGGTCGCCGGGGAGCTGTTTTTT
v_call: TRBV5-6; j_call: TRBJ1-2; d_call: TRBD1; clone_size: NA; cdr3_aa: CASSFTGDRGYTF; cdr3_nt: TGTGCCAGCAGCTTTACAGGGGATAGGGGCTACACCTTC
v_call: TRBV27; j_call: TRBJ2-2; d_call: NA; clone_size: few; cdr3_aa: CASSWNRATGELFF; cdr3_nt: TGTGCCAGCAGTTGGAACAGGGCGACCGGGGAGCTGTTTTTT
v_call: TRBV29-1; j_call: TRBJ1-5; d_call: NA; clone_size: NA; cdr3_aa: CSVVWGAGDQPQHF; cdr3_nt: TGCAGCGTTGTATGGGGGGCCGGGGATCAGCCCCAGCATTTT
v_call: TRBV6-2/TRBV6-3; j_call: TRBJ2-1; d_call: NA; clone_size: few; cdr3_aa: CASSWASATYNEQFF; cdr3_nt: TGTGCCAGCAGTTGGGCTAGCGCCACATACAATGAGCAGTTCTTC
v_call: TRBV3-1/TRBV3-2; j_call: TRBJ1-1; d_call: NA; clone_size: NA; cdr3_aa: CASSQSRGTEAFF; cdr3_nt: TGTGCCAGCAGCCAAAGCAGGGGCACTGAAGCTTTCTTT
v_call: TRBV3-1/TRBV3-2; j_call: TRBJ2-1; d_call: TRBD1; clone_size: NA; cdr3_aa: CASSHGTGFNEQFF; cdr3_nt: TGTGCCAGCAGCCACGGGACAGGGTTCAATGAGCAGTTCTTC
v_call: TRBV20-1; j_call: TRBJ2-4; d_call: NA; clone_size: NA; cdr3_aa: CSATSENIQYF; cdr3_nt: TGCAGTGCCACCTCTGAAAACATTCAGTACTTC
v_call: TRBV5-1; j_call: TRBJ2-4; d_call: TRBD2; clone_size: NA; cdr3_aa: CASSLDGTSGDIQYF; cdr3_nt: TGCGCCAGCAGCTTGGATGGGACTAGCGGCGACATTCAGTACTTC
v_call: TRBV19; j_call: TRBJ2-5; d_call: NA; clone_size: NA; cdr3_aa: CASSVTYQETQYF; cdr3_nt: TGTGCCAGCTCCGTTACGTACCAAGAGACCCAGTACTTC
v_call: TRBV11-3; j_call: TRBJ1-1; d_call: TRBD1; clone_size: NA; cdr3_aa: CASSLRIPGQDGMNTEAFF; cdr3_nt: TGTGCCAGCAGCCTGAGAATACCGGGACAGGATGGCATGAACACTGAAGCTTTCTTT
v_call: TRBV7-2; j_call: TRBJ2-1; d_call: NA; clone_size: few; cdr3_aa: CASTETPGLAQFF; cdr3_nt: TGTGCCAGCACCGAAACCCCGGGCCTCGCACAGTTCTTC
v_call: TRBV5-6; j_call: TRBJ2-1; d_call: TRBD1; clone_size: NA; cdr3_aa: CASSLTTGATYNEQFF; cdr3_nt: TGTGCCAGCAGCCTTACCACAGGGGCAACCTACAATGAGCAGTTCTTC
v_call: TRBV11-2; j_call: TRBJ1-4; d_call: NA; clone_size: NA; cdr3_aa: CASSLGYLGEKLFF; cdr3_nt: TGTGCCAGCAGCTTAGGTTACCTGGGGGAAAAACTGTTTTTT
v_call: TRBV5-4; j_call: TRBJ1-1; d_call: TRBD1; clone_size: NA; cdr3_aa: CASSFGQAGEAFF; cdr3_nt: TGTGCCAGCAGCTTTGGACAGGCTGGTGAAGCTTTCTTT
v_call: TRBV28; j_call: TRBJ1-2; d_call: TRBD1; clone_size: NA; cdr3_aa: CASRTWDSSNYGYTF; cdr3_nt: TGTGCCAGCAGGACCTGGGACAGTTCTAACTATGGCTACACCTTC
v_call: TRBV3-1/TRBV3-2; j_call: TRBJ1-1; d_call: TRBD1; clone_size: NA; cdr3_aa: CASSQDRGQGRWTEAFF; cdr3_nt: TGTGCCAGCAGCCAAGATCGGGGACAGGGAAGATGGACTGAAGCTTTCTTT
v_call: TRBV10-2; j_call: TRBJ2-2; d_call: NA; clone_size: once; cdr3_aa: CASSELSMDGELFF; cdr3_nt: TGCGCCAGCAGTGAGCTTTCGATGGACGGGGAGCTGTTTTTT
v_call: TRBV4-1; j_call: TRBJ2-5; d_call: TRBD1; clone_size: NA; cdr3_aa: CASRTSGQGALEETQYF; cdr3_nt: TGCGCCAGCAGAACCTCAGGACAGGGGGCCCTCGAAGAGACCCAGTACTTC
v_call: TRBV28; j_call: TRBJ1-4; d_call: TRBD1; clone_size: NA; cdr3_aa: CASSLQGAGEKLFF; cdr3_nt: TGTGCCAGCAGTTTACAGGGGGCGGGTGAAAAACTGTTTTTT
v_call: TRBV30; j_call: TRBJ1-3; d_call: NA; clone_size: NA; cdr3_aa: CAWMMGFSGNTIYF; cdr3_nt: TGTGCCTGGATGATGGGTTTCTCTGGAAACACCATATATTTT
v_call: TRBV4-2; j_call: TRBJ2-3; d_call: NA; clone_size: NA; cdr3_aa: CASSHTGASSTDTQYF; cdr3_nt: TGTGCCAGCAGCCATACCGGGGCCTCTAGCACAGATACGCAGTATTTT
v_call: TRBV7-7; j_call: TRBJ2-5; d_call: NA; clone_size: NA; cdr3_aa: CASSFRGGDQETQYF; cdr3_nt: TGTGCCAGCAGCTTCCGAGGCGGGGATCAAGAGACCCAGTACTTC
v_call: TRBV5-6; j_call: TRBJ2-2; d_call: NA; clone_size: NA; cdr3_aa: CASSFEIGGNTGELFF; cdr3_nt: TGTGCCAGCAGCTTCGAAATCGGGGGGAACACCGGGGAGCTGTTTTTT
v_call: TRBV4-1; j_call: TRBJ1-5; d_call: NA; clone_size: NA; cdr3_aa: CASSQEWSRPNQPQHF; cdr3_nt: TGCGCCAGCAGCCAAGAATGGTCTCGCCCAAATCAGCCCCAGCATTTT